A single sample gave rise to the 32 T cell receptor beta chains below, sequenced in a study of PD-1 blockade in classical Hodgkin lymphoma. TCRdb keeps only in-frame clones here, not all; method: immunoSEQ multiplex PCR. Of about 5,600 clones listed, about four fifths are singletons. Every patient experienced relapse after autologous stem cell transplantation, and brentuximab vedotin exposure varied. CD8+ T cell isolation from thawed PBMCs was performed by magnetic negative selection. The sequencing here drew on CD8+ T cells from blood, taken at baseline. These receptors all come from a human donor with classical Hodgkin lymphoma.

This chain connects TRBV2 to TRBJ1-1; D gene ambiguous. CDR1 and CDR2 (germline): SNHLY, FYNNEI. This CDR3 has 15 residues. Deletions cut 2 bases from V and 1 base from J, with 11 bases between. CDR3 nucleotides: TGTGCCAGCAGTGAATCGTTCAGTAAGAACACTGAAGCTTTCTTT. It translates to CASSESFSKNTEAFF.

This chain connects TRBV7-6 to TRBJ2-1; TRBD2 aligns across 7 bases. Germline trimming cut 2 bases from V and 5 bases from J; bases unmatched to any gene: 3. The germline CDR1 and CDR2 sequences are SGHVS and FNYEAQ. This CDR3 is 14 amino acids long. The CDR3 DNA is TGTGCCAGCAGCTTAAAGCGGGGCGACAATGAGCAGTTCTTC. It translates to CASSLKRGDNEQFF.

This clone has more than one count but fewer than ten. The V call is TRBV4-1, the J call TRBJ1-2; D unclear. V lost 4 bases and J lost 3, with 15 bases in between. Germline CDR1 reads MGHRA; CDR2 reads YSYEKL. The CDR3 length is 15 residues. The CDR3 spells CASSPDTSLYYGYTF. CDR3 sequence (DNA): TGCGCCAGCAGCCCAGACACCTCGCTTTACTATGGCTACACCTTC.

A remark on this clone: In the same sample, other DNA sequences code for this CDR3. The genes are TRBV19 and TRBJ2-1, with D maybe TRBD2 (5 bases). Germline values: CDR1 LNHDA, CDR2 SQIVND (reference sequence). Trimming left V 3 bases short and J 7 bases short, with 7 bases between. CDR3 length equals 12 residues. In nucleotides, the CDR3 is TGTGCCAGTAGTATGGGCGGGAATGAGCAGTTCTTC. This translates into CASSMGGNEQFF.

This chain uses TRBV7-6 with TRBJ2-2, with TRBD2 as a possible D gene (6 bases). CDR3 size: 16 residues. Germline CDR1 reads SGHVS; CDR2 reads FNYEAQ. V was pared by 1 base and J by 1 base, with 10 bases between. The CDR3 loop reads CASSLEVAENTGELFF. The CDR3 bases are TGTGCCAGCAGCTTAGAAGTAGCGGAGAACACCGGGGAGCTGTTTTTT.

This clone has more than one count but fewer than ten. CDR3 DNA sequence: TGTGCCAGTAGTATTCCGGGGGCTTCGGATCGCGGGTATGGCTACACCTTC. It encodes CASSIPGASDRGYGYTF. The chain links TRBV19 to TRBJ1-2; TRBD1 might be the D (6 bases). The V gene lost 3 bases and the J gene lost 5 bases, with 22 bases spanning the gap. The CDR3 runs 17 residues. Germline lookup yields CDR1 LNHDA and CDR2 SQIVND (reference sequence).

This rearrangement joins TRBV4-2 to TRBJ1-5; 9 nucleotides line up with TRBD1. V lost 4 bases, J lost 7 bases, and 2 bases stayed unmatched. The CDR3 spans 13 residues. The V gene's germline CDR1 is LGHNA and CDR2 YNFKEQ. CDR3 nucleotides: TGTGCCAGCAGCCGGGACAGGGACCAGCCCCAGCATTTT. As protein: CASSRDRDQPQHF.

This clone turned up a few times. V is TRBV20-1 and J is TRBJ2-7; D is unresolved. V was trimmed by 6 bases and J by 4 bases, leaving 10 bases between them. This CDR3 is built from 11 residues. CDR1 DFQATT and CDR2 SNEGSKA come from the germline V gene (reference sequence). In DNA, the CDR3 is TGCAGTGCGCCCCGGCCTTACGAGCAGTACTTC. It yields the protein CSAPRPYEQYF.

The chain uses TRBV7-9 and TRBJ1-5, with no clear D. V lost 0 bases and J 1 base, leaving 10 bases between the germline ends. CDR1 and CDR2 from the germline V gene are SEHNR and FQNEAQ (reference sequence). The CDR3 runs to 16 residues. The chain's CDR3 is CASSLAEQSSNQPQHF. CDR3 coding DNA: TGTGCCAGCAGCTTAGCCGAACAGAGCAGCAATCAGCCCCAGCATTTT.

The J gene is TRBJ2-7, the V gene TRBV12-5, with D maybe TRBD1 (6 bases). Germline V gene sequence: CDR1 LGHNT, CDR2 FRNRAP. V was trimmed by 0 bases and J by 0 bases, leaving 9 bases between them. The CDR3 has 15 residues. The CDR3 DNA sequence: TGTGCTAGTGGTTTGGTACCCAGGGGCTCCTACGAGCAGTACTTC. This encodes CASGLVPRGSYEQYF.

This rearrangement joins TRBV27 to TRBJ1-1, with D tentatively TRBD1 (5 bases). Trimming pared 1 base from V and 4 bases from J, leaving 7 bases between. This CDR3 region has 13 residues. The germline V gene encodes CDR1 MNHEY and CDR2 SMNVEV (reference sequence). CDR3: CASSLYGGTEAFF. The CDR3 bases are TGTGCCAGCAGTTTATATGGGGGCACTGAAGCTTTCTTT.

The chain combines TRBV28 with TRBJ2-7, with 15 bases lining up with TRBD2. This CDR3 contains 17 residues. The V gene end was trimmed by 6 bases and the J gene end by 1 base; junction bases not matched to a gene: 7. Germline loops: CDR1 MDHEN, CDR2 SYDVKM. The CDR3 region is CASRPGLAGGPSYEQYF. CDR3 DNA: TGTGCCAGCAGGCCAGGACTAGCGGGGGGGCCATCCTACGAGCAGTACTTC. The full variable domain, in which reference TRBV28 and TRBJ2-7 provide the parts outside the CDR3, is DVKVTQSSRYLVKRTGEKVFLECVQDMDHENMFWYRQDPGLGLRLIYFSYDVKMKEKGDIPEGYSVSREKKERFSLILESASTNQTSMYLCASRPGLAGGPSYEQYFGPGTRLTVT.

J is TRBJ2-7 and V is TRBV19; 9 bases match TRBD2. J gave up 9 bases and V 8 bases, and 8 bases lay outside the gene matches. The CDR3 runs 12 residues. CDR1 and CDR2 (germline): LNHDA, SQIVND (reference sequence). The CDR3 loop is CASGSGGPWQYF. CDR3 nucleotide sequence: TGTGCCAGTGGCAGCGGGGGGCCATGGCAGTACTTC.

The chain employs TRBV7-2 and TRBJ1-2; TRBD1 is a possible D gene (5 bases). The CDR3 consists of 14 residues. Germline lookup yields CDR1 SGHTA and CDR2 FQGNSA. V lost 0 bases, J lost 2 bases, and 7 bases lay in between. CDR3 residues: CASSLARGNYGYTF. CDR3 nucleotide sequence: TGTGCCAGCAGCTTAGCGCGGGGGAACTATGGCTACACCTTC. The full variable domain, in which reference TRBV7-2 and TRBJ1-2 provide the parts outside the CDR3, is GAGVSQSPSNKVTEKGKDVELRCDPISGHTALYWYRQSLGQGLEFLIYFQGNSAPDKSGLPSDRFSAERTGGSVSTLTIQRTQQEDSAVYLCASSLARGNYGYTFGSGTRLTVV.

CDR3 in amino acids: CASSSGTSSYEQYF. CDR3 sequence (DNA): TGTGCCAGCAGCTCGGGGACTAGTTCCTACGAGCAGTACTTC. V is TRBV7-9 and J is TRBJ2-7; TRBD2 agrees at 8 bases. In germline, CDR1 is SEHNR, CDR2 FQNEAQ (reference sequence). V shed 4 bases, J shed 1 base, and the junction held 3 bases outside the gene matches. The CDR3 is made up of 14 amino acids.

The rearrangement joins TRBV18 to TRBJ2-6; D is uncertain. Germline values: CDR1 KGHSH, CDR2 LQKENI. This CDR3 is 15 amino acids long. Deletions cut 5 bases from V and 5 bases from J, with 13 bases between. CDR3 DNA: TGTGCCAGCTCATCCTCGGACCTCTGGGCCAACGTCCTGACTTTC. Amino acid sequence: CASSSSDLWANVLTF.

The rearrangement links TRBV10-2 to TRBJ1-2, with D possibly TRBD1 on 5 matching bases. V was shortened by 7 bases and J by 1 base, with 16 bases between the two germline ends. CDR1 and CDR2 (germline): WSHSY, SAAADI. The CDR3 is 15 amino acids. The CDR3 is CASTTGRFVNYGYTF. The CDR3 DNA follows: TGCGCCAGCACCACGGGACGGTTCGTTAACTATGGCTACACCTTC.

The V gene is TRBV28, the J gene TRBJ1-4, with D unresolved. The germline gives CDR1 MDHEN, CDR2 SYDVKM. The CDR3 is made up of 17 amino acids. Between the trimmed V and J ends, which lost 5 bases and 6 bases, there was a span of 22 bases. In DNA, the CDR3 is TGTGCCAGCAGTCCAGTTTGGATATCGGATAGGGATGAAAAACTGTTTTTT. As protein: CASSPVWISDRDEKLFF.

The chain has TRBV27 and TRBJ1-1, with D perhaps TRBD1 (5 bases). This CDR3 is 17 amino acids long. Germline values: CDR1 MNHEY, CDR2 SMNVEV (reference sequence). V was shortened by 2 bases and J by 1 base, with 17 bases between the two germline ends. The CDR3 nucleotides read TGTGCCAGCAGTTTACGGAGAGGGGCCTATAGGAACACTGAAGCTTTCTTT. This gives the protein CASSLRRGAYRNTEAFF.

The chain joins TRBV6-6 to TRBJ2-5, with D tentatively TRBD1 or TRBD2 (5 bases each). The V and J ends lost 1 base and 1 base respectively, with 10 bases between them. The CDR3 runs 15 residues. The germline V gene has CDR1 MNHNY and CDR2 SVGAGI (reference sequence). The CDR3: CASSYLGRVQETQYF. As DNA, the CDR3 is TGTGCCAGCAGTTACTTGGGACGCGTCCAAGAGACCCAGTACTTC.

The V gene is TRBV4-3, the J gene TRBJ2-7, with TRBD1 matching over 7 bases. Germline lookup yields CDR1 LGHNA and CDR2 YSLEER. V was clipped by 0 bases and J by 0 bases; unmatched bases: 2. The CDR3 runs to 15 residues. CDR3: CASSQDRDSSYEQYF. CDR3 DNA sequence: TGCGCCAGCAGCCAAGACCGGGACAGCTCCTACGAGCAGTACTTC.

Comment on this clone: At one end the junction does not follow the germline gene, possibly because of a read error. The V call is TRBV28, the J call TRBJ2-2, with TRBD2 as a possible D gene (5 bases). The CDR3 is 14 residues long. Germline values: CDR1 MDHEN, CDR2 SYDVKM. The CDR3 nucleotides read TGTGCCAGCAGTAGGAGGATGAACGCCGGGGAGCTGTTTTTT. Translated, it gives CASSRRMNAGELFF.

The rearrangement uses TRBV18 and TRBJ2-6; D tentatively reads TRBD1 or TRBD2 (5 bases each). The V end was cut by 10 bases, the J end by 5 bases, with 15 bases between. Germline V gene lookup returns CDR1 KGHSH and CDR2 LQKENI. CDR3 size: 14 residues. This chain's CDR3 is CATHGAGRANVLTF. The CDR3 DNA is TGTGCCACCCACGGGGCAGGTCGGGCCAACGTCCTGACTTTC. The entire variable domain, with the rest obtained from reference TRBV18 and TRBJ2-6, is as follows: NAGVMQNPRHLVRRRGQEARLRCSPMKGHSHVYWYRQLPEEGLKFMVYLQKENIIDESGMPKERFSAEFPKEGPSILRIQQVVRGDSAAYFCATHGAGRANVLTFGAGSRLTVL.

The V and J genes are TRBV27 and TRBJ2-1; D not resolved. The CDR3 spans 14 residues. V lost 4 bases and J 9 bases, leaving 16 bases between the germline ends. CDR1 is MNHEY, CDR2 SMNVEV, per germline (reference sequence). The CDR3 spells CASSYVVSGGEQFF. The CDR3 nucleotides read TGTGCCAGCAGTTATGTGGTTTCGGGTGGTGAGCAGTTCTTC.

This clone was counted a single time. The CDR3 protein is CASSQDNGDQPQHF. The CDR3 DNA follows: TGCGCCAGCAGCCAAGATAATGGGGACCAGCCCCAGCATTTT. This chain links TRBV4-3 with TRBJ1-5; tentative D call: TRBD1 (5 bases). The CDR3 loop spans 14 amino acids. CDR1 and CDR2 from the germline V gene are LGHNA and YSLEER. Between the trimmed V and J ends, which lost 0 bases and 7 bases, there was a span of 10 bases.

This chain connects TRBV2 to TRBJ1-1; D unclear. Germline V gene data show CDR1 as SNHLY and CDR2 as FYNNEI. Trimming removed 10 bases from V and 4 bases from J, with 10 bases in between. The CDR3 runs 11 residues. CDR3 residues: CATQWGTEAFF. The DNA for the CDR3 is TGTGCCACCCAGTGGGGCACTGAAGCTTTCTTT.

The rearrangement joins TRBV4-3 to TRBJ1-6; no reliable D call. Germline CDR1 is LGHNA and CDR2 is YSLEER. This CDR3 comprises 12 residues. The V gene lost 1 base and the J gene lost 9 bases, with 4 bases spanning the gap. The CDR3 DNA reads TGCGCCAGCAGCCAAGGGTCTTCACCCCTCCACTTT. Protein: CASSQGSSPLHF.

The chain joins TRBV4-3 to TRBJ1-2, with D unclear. The V gene lost 0 bases and the J gene lost 4 bases, with 9 bases spanning the gap. Per germline, CDR1 LGHNA and CDR2 YSLEER. This CDR3 is 14 amino acids long. The CDR3 nucleotides are TGCGCCAGCAGCCAAGACAGGACCTTCTATGGCTACACCTTC. This sequence encodes CASSQDRTFYGYTF.

The sample holds one count of this clone. The genes are TRBV6-5 and TRBJ1-5, with TRBD1 identical over 7 bases. The CDR3 loop spans 16 amino acids. The germline CDR1 and CDR2 sequences are MNHEY and SVGAGI. The J segment lost 0 bases and the V segment lost 0 bases, leaving 2 bases of the junction unmatched. CDR3 coding DNA: TGTGCCAGCAGTTACTCCGGGACAGATAGCAATCAGCCCCAGCATTTT. As protein: CASSYSGTDSNQPQHF.

This clone occurred a few times. The chain uses TRBV27 and TRBJ2-7; D gene unclear. Germline CDR1 MNHEY, CDR2 SMNVEV (reference sequence). The germline V and J ends were trimmed by 4 bases and 3 bases, with 10 bases remaining between them. This CDR3 has 13 amino acids. The CDR3 reads CASSSDTSYEQYF. DNA for the CDR3: TGTGCCAGCAGTTCTGACACCAGCTACGAGCAGTACTTC.

This chain joins TRBV4-1 and TRBJ2-3; TRBD1 matches 9 bases. The CDR3 is 17 residues long. CDR1 and CDR2 from the germline V gene are MGHRA and YSYEKL. With 4 bases clipped from V and 7 bases from J, the junction kept 15 bases outside the gene matches. CDR3 loop: CASSPPPGQGVPNTQYF. The CDR3 DNA reads as TGCGCCAGCAGCCCCCCTCCGGGACAGGGCGTTCCCAATACGCAGTATTTT.

The CDR3 DNA is TGTGCCAGCAGATCAACACTAGCGTTCAATGAGCAGTTCTTC. Residues: CASRSTLAFNEQFF. V gene TRBV6-5 combines with J gene TRBJ2-1; 7 nucleotides agree with TRBD2. This CDR3 spans 14 amino acids. V gave up 6 bases and J gave up 6 bases; unmatched junction bases: 8. Per germline, CDR1 MNHEY and CDR2 SVGAGI.